The entry below describes one T cell receptor beta chain. What it binds is not known. The data were taken from a study of T cells in Graves' hyperthyroidism and ophthalmopathy. Overall study context: Peripheral blood sampling occurred at initial diagnosis, before any treatment.

Study-level results: The model's output predicted ophthalmopathy at a median of 6.5 months prior to onset.

Researchers barred patients who had uncontrolled infection, other autoimmune disease, pregnancy or lactation. The authors took PBMCs from 9.5 to 10 ml fresh peripheral blood. Amplified regions were TCR beta CDR3 sequences from RNA transcripts. HTBI primers were used for first-round RT-PCR of the TCR CDR3. TCRdb used MiXCR to reprocess the multiplex PCR reads, holding one entry per CDR3 protein. This sample carries 340,000 or so distinct CDR3 sequences, over 15% of them seen once, and the ten largest clones take less than 65%. This CDR3 contains 13 residues. Germline CDR1 and CDR2: SGHTA and FQGTGA. V lost 0 bases, J lost 4 bases, and 3 bases lay in between.

This clonotype originated in a woman in her forties or fifties with Graves' hyperthyroidism. The sample was blood. The gene calls are TRBV7-3 and TRBJ2-2, with D unclear. The CDR3 nucleotides are TGTGCCAGCAGCTTAACTCCCACCGGGGAGCTGTTTTTT. Residues: CASSLTPTGELFF.